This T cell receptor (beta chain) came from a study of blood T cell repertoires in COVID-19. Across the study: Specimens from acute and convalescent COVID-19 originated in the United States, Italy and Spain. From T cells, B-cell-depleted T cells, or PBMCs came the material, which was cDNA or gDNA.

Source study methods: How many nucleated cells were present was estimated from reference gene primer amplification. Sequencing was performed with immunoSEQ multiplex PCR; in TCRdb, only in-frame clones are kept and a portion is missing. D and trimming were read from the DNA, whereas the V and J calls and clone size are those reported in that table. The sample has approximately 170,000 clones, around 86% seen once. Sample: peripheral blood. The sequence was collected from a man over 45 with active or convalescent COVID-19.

CDR3 DNA sequence: TGCGCCAGCAGCCAAGAGGACAGAGCTGGAAACACCATATATTTT. Translating it yields CASSQEDRAGNTIYF. V gene TRBV4-1 combines with J gene TRBJ1-3; weak D call: TRBD1 (6 bases). The germline gives CDR1 MGHRA, CDR2 YSYEKL. CDR3 length: 15 residues. V dropped 0 bases and J dropped 2 bases, with 8 bases sitting between them.